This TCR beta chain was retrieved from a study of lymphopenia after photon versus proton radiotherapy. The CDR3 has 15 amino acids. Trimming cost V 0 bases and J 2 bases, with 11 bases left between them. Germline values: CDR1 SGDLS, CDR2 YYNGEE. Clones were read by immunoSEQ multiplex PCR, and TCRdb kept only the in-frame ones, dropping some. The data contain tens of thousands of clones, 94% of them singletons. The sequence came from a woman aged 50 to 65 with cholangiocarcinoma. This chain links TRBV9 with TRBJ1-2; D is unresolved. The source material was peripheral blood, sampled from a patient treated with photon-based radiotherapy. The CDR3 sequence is CASSVAIKENYGYTF. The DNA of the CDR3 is TGTGCCAGCAGCGTAGCGATCAAGGAAAACTATGGCTACACCTTC.